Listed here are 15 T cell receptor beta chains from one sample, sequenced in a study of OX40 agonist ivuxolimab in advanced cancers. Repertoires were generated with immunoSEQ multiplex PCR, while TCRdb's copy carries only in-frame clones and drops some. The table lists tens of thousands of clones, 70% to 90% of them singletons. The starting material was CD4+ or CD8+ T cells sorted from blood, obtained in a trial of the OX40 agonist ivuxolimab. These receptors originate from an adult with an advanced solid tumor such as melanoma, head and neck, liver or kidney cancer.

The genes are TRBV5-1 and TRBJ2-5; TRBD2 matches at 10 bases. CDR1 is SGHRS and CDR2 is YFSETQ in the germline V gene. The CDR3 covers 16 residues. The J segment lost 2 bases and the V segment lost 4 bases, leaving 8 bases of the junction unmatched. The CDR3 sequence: CASSHRVSGGQETQYF. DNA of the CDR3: TGCGCCAGCAGCCACCGAGTTAGCGGGGGGCAAGAGACCCAGTACTTC.

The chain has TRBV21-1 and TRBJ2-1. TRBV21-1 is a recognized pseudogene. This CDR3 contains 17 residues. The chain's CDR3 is CASSKVFRSPDYNEQFF. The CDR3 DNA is TGTGCCAGCAGCAAGGTGTTCAGATCCCCGGACTACAATGAGCAGTTCTTC.

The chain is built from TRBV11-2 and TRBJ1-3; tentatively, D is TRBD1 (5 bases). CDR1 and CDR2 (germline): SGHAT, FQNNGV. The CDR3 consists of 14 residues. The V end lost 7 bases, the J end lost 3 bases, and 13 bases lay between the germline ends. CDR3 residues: CASTRDAFGNTIYF. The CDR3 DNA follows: TGTGCCAGCACCCGGGACGCCTTTGGAAACACCATATATTTT.

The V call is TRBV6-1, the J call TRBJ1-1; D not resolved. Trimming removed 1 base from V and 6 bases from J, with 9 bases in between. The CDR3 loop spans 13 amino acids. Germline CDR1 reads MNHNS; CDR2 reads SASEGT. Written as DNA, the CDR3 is TGTGCCAGCAGTGAAGAGCGGGCAGCTGAAGCTTTCTTT. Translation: CASSEERAAEAFF.

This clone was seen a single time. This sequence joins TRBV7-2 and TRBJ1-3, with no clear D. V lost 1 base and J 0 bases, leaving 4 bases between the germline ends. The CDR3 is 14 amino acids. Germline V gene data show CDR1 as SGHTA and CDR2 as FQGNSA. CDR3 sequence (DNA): TGTGCCAGCAGCTTAGACAGCTCTGGAAACACCATATATTTT. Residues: CASSLDSSGNTIYF.

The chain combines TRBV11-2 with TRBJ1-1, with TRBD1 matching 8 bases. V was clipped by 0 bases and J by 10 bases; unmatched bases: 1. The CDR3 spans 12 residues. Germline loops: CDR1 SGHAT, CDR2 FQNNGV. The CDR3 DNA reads TGTGCCAGCAGCTTAGAGGACAGGGCAGCTTTCTTT. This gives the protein CASSLEDRAAFF.

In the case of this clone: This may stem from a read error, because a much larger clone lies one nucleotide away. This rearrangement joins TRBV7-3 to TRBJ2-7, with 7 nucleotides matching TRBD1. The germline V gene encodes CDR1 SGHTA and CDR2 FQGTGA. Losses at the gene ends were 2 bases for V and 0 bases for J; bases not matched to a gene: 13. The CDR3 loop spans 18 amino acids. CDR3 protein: CASSLADTEGANSYEQYF. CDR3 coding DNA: TGTGCCAGCAGCTTAGCGGACACAGAGGGGGCTAACTCCTACGAGCAGTACTTC.

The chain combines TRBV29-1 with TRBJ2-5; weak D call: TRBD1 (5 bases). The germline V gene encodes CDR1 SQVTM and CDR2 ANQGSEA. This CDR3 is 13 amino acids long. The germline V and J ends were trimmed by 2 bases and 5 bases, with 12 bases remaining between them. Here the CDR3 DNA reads TGCAGCGTTGAATTGCAGGGAAGGGAGACCCAGTACTTC. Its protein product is CSVELQGRETQYF.

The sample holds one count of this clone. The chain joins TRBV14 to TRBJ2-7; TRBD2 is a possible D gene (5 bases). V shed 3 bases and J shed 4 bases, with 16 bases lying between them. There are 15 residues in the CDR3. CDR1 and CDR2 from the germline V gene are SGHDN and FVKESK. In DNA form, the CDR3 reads TGTGCCAGCAGCCACCCGGGGAGAGGAAAATACGAGCAGTACTTC. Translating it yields CASSHPGRGKYEQYF.

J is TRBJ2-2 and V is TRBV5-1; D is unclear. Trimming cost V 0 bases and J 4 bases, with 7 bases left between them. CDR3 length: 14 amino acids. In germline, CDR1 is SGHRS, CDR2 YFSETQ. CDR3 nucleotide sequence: TGCGCCAGCAGCTTGGGACTTAGCACCGGGGAGCTGTTTTTT. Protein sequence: CASSLGLSTGELFF.

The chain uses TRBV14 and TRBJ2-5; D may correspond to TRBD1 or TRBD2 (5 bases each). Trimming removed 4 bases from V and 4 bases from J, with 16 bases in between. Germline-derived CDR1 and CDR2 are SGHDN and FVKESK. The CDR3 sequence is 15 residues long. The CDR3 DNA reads TGTGCCAGCAGCCCTGGGACCAGGCTCGTAGAGACCCAGTACTTC. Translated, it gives CASSPGTRLVETQYF.

CDR3 protein: CASSPRRETQYF. DNA of the CDR3: TGTGCCAGCAGTCCGAGAAGGGAGACCCAGTACTTC. The gene calls are TRBV7-2 and TRBJ2-5; unclear D gene. Per the germline V gene, CDR1 is SGHTA and CDR2 is FQGNSA. The CDR3 runs to 12 residues. Trimming took off 6 bases at V and 5 bases at J, with 10 bases between the two ends.

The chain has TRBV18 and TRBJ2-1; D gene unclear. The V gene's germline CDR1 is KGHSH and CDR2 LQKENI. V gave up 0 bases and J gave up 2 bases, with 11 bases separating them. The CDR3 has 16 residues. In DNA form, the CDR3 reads TGTGCCAGCTCACCACCGAGTTGGATTACCTACAATGAGCAGTTCTTC. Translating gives CASSPPSWITYNEQFF.

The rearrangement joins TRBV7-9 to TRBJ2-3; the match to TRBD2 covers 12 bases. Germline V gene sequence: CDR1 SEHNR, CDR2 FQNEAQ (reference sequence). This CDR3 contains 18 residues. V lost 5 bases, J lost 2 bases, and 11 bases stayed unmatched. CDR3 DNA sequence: TGTGCCAGCAGCACCCGACGACGACTAGCGGGGGACACAGATACGCAGTATTTT. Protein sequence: CASSTRRRLAGDTDTQYF.

In DNA, the CDR3 is TGTGCCAGCAGTGGCCCGGGACAGGGTTTCAATGAGCAGTTCTTC. Protein sequence: CASSGPGQGFNEQFF. The J gene is TRBJ2-1, the V gene TRBV6-1; 9 bases match TRBD1. Germline V CDR1 and CDR2: MNHNS, SASEGT. This CDR3 is built from 15 residues. With V trimmed by 4 bases and J by 6 bases, 7 bases remained unmatched.